The source of this TCR beta chain is a study of vaccination and CD4 T cells after COVID-19. Study-wide context: The authors exposed cells to overlapping spike peptides derived from SARS-CoV-2, HCoV-NL63, HCoV-OC43 and HCoV-229E.

The treatment denotes: approximately nine-day PBMC culture with coronavirus spike peptide pools or control peptides (ViraFEST assay). Antigen-specific T cell expansion with peptide pools preceded TCR sequencing in the ViraFEST approach. With respect to this clonotype: Its antigen remains unidentified.

Sequencing of cultured CD4+ T cell DNA used the Oncomine TCR Beta short-read assay. A single record per CDR3 protein comes from TCRdb applying MiXCR to the PCR reads. This table has 10,000 or so distinct CDR3 sequences, 77% appearing once. The CDR3 runs 14 residues. Trimming removed 5 bases from V and 7 bases from J; junction bases left unmatched: 8. Germline CDR1 reads SEHNR; CDR2 reads FQNEAQ (reference sequence). Sequencing was carried out using CD4+ T cells from blood, cultured in vitro. The sequence was obtained from a human donor who had recovered from COVID-19. The chain employs TRBV7-9 and TRBJ1-5; 7 bases agree with TRBD1. The CDR3 DNA reads TGTGCCAGCAGCCAACAGGGGTTAGGACAGCCCCAGCATTTT. This codes for CASSQQGLGQPQHF.